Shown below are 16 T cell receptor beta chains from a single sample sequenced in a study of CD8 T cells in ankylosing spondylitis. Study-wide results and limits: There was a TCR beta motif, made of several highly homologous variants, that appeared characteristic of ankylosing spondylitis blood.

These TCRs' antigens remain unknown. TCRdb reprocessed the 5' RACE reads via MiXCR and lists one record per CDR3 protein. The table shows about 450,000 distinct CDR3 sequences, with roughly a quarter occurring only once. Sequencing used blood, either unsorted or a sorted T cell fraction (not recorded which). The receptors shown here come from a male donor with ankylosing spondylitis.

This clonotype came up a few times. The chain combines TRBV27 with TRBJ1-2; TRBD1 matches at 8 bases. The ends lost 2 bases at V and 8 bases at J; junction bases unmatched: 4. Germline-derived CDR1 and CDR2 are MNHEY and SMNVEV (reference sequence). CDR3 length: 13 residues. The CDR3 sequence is CASSLPGGAGYTF. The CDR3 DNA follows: TGTGCCAGCAGTTTACCAGGGGGCGCGGGCTACACCTTC.

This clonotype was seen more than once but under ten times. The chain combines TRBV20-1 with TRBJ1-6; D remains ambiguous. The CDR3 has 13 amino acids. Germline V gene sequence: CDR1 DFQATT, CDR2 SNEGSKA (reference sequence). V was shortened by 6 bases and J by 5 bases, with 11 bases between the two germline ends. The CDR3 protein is CSATNRNNSPLHF. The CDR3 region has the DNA TGCAGTGCCACCAACAGAAATAATTCACCCCTCCACTTT.

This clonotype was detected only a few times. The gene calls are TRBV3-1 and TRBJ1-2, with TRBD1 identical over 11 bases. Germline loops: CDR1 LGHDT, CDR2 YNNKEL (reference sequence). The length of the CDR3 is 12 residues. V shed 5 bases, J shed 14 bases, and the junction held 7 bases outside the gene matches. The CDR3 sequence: CASSSRDRGWTF. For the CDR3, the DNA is TGTGCCAGCAGCTCCAGGGACAGGGGGTGGACCTTC.

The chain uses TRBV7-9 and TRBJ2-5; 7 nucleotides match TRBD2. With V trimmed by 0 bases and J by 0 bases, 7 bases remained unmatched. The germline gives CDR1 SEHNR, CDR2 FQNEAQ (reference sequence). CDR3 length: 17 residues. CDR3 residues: CASSLARGGEDQETQYF. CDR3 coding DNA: TGTGCCAGCAGCTTAGCGCGCGGGGGAGAGGACCAAGAGACCCAGTACTTC.

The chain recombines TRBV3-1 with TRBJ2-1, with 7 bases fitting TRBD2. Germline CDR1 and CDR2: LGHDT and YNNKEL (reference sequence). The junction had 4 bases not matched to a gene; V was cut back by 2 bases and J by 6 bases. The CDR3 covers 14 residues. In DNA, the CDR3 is TGTGCCAGCAGCCAAAATATAGCGGGCAATGAGCAGTTCTTC. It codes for CASSQNIAGNEQFF.

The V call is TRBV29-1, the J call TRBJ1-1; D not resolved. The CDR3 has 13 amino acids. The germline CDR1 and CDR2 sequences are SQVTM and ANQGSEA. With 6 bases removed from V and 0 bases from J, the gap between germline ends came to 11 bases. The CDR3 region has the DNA TGCAGCGTAGGCCGTATCATGAACACTGAAGCTTTCTTT. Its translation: CSVGRIMNTEAFF.

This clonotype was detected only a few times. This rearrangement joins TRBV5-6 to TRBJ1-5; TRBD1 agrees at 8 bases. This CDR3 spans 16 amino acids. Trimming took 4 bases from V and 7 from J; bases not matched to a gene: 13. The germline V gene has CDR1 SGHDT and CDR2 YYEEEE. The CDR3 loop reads CASSKRTGWSNQPQHF. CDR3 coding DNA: TGTGCCAGCAGCAAAAGGACAGGGTGGTCTAACCAGCCCCAGCATTTT.

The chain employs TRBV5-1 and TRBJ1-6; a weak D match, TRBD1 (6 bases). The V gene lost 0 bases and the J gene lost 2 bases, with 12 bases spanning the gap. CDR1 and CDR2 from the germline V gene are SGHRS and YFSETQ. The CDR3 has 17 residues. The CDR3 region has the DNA TGCGCCAGCAGCTTGGACTTCGGGGGCACCTATAATTCACCCCTCCACTTT. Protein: CASSLDFGGTYNSPLHF.

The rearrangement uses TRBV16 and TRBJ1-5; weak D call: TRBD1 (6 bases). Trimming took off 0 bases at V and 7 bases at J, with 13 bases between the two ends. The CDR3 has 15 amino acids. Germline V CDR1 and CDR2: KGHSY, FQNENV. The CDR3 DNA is TGTGCCAGCAGCCAATCGATACAGGGTTACCAGCCCCAGCATTTT. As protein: CASSQSIQGYQPQHF.

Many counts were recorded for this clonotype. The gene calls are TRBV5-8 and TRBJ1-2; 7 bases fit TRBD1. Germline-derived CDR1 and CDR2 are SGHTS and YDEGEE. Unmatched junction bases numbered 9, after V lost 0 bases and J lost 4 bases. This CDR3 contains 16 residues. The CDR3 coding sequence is TGTGCCAGCAGCTTGGGGGCAGGGGGATGGCTCTATGGCTACACCTTC. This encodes CASSLGAGGWLYGYTF.

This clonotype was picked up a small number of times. CDR3 region: CASSLGVTSADTIYF. CDR3 DNA: TGTGCCAGCAGCTTGGGTGTGACCTCTGCGGACACCATATATTTT. The chain links TRBV7-9 to TRBJ1-3; D remains unclear. The CDR3 is 15 amino acids. Germline V lookup: CDR1 SEHNR, CDR2 FQNEAQ (reference sequence). The ends were cut back, 3 bases at V and 8 bases at J, with 17 bases in the middle.

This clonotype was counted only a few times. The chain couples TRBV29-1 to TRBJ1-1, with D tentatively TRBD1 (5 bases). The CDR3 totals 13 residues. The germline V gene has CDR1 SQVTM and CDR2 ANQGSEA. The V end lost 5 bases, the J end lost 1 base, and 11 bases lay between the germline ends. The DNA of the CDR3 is TGCAGCGTTCGGGACGGCCCGAACACTGAAGCTTTCTTT. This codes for CSVRDGPNTEAFF.

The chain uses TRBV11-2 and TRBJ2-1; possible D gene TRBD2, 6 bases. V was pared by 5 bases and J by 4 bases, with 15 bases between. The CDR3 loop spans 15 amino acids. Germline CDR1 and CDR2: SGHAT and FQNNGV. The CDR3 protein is CASSPVGGNYNEQFF. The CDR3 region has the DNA TGTGCCAGCAGCCCCGTGGGCGGGAATTACAATGAGCAGTTCTTC.

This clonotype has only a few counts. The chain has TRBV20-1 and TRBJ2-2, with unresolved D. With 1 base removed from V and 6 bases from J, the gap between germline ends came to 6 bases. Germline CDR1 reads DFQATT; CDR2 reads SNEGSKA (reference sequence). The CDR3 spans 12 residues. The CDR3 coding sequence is TGCAGTGCTAGAGTGAGAGCCGGGGAGCTGTTTTTT. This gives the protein CSARVRAGELFF.

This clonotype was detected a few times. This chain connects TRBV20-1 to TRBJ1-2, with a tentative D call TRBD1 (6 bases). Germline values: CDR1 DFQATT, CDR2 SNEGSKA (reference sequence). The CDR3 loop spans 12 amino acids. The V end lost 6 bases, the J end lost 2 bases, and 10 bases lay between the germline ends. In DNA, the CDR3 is TGCAGTGCGATTACAGGGAACTATGGCTACACCTTC. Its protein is CSAITGNYGYTF.

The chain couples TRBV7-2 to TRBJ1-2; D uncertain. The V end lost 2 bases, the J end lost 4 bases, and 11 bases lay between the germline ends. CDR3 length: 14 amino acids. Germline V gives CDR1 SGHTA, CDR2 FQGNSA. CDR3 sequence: CASSLWTSTYGYTF. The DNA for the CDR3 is TGTGCCAGCAGCTTATGGACGTCAACCTATGGCTACACCTTC.